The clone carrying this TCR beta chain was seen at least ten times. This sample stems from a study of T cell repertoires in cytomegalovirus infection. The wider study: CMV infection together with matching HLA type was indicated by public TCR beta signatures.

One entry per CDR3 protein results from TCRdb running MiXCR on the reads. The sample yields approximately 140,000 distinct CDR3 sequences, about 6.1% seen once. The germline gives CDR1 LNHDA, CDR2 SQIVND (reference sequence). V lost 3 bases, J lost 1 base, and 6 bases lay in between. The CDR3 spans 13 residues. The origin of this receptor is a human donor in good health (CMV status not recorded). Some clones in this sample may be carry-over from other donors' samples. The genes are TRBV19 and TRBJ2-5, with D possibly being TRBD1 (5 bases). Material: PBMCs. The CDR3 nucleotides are TGTGCCAGTAGTATGGGGCTCCAAGAGACCCAGTACTTC. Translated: CASSMGLQETQYF.